These T cell receptor beta chains were read from a single sample in a study of blood T cell repertoires in COVID-19. The assay was immunoSEQ multiplex PCR, and TCRdb's table has in-frame clones only and misses some. The sample shows about 220,000 clones, 75% to 90% of them seen only once. Sequencing was carried out using PBMCs or T cells enriched from blood (not recorded which). The receptors were sampled from a young woman in a cohort exposed to, infected with or recovered from COVID-19 (not recorded which). Both conserved end residues are trimmed from each CDR3. The order of the fields is V gene, CDR3 protein.

>TRBV12-3/TRBV12-4
ASSSRDRDQH
>TRBV28
ASSFLGQGTGGYT
>TRBV11-3
ASSLGGEGETQY
>TRBV19
ASSASPGNYGYT
>TRBV14
ASSPDRGYGYT
>TRBV30
AWSVDTGGNSPLH
>TRBV2
ASSDRGFMNTEAF
>TRBV6-5
ASSPGQNYGYT
>TRBV3-1/TRBV3-2
ASSRGGNTEAF
>TRBV27
ASSLSSGEAYNEQF